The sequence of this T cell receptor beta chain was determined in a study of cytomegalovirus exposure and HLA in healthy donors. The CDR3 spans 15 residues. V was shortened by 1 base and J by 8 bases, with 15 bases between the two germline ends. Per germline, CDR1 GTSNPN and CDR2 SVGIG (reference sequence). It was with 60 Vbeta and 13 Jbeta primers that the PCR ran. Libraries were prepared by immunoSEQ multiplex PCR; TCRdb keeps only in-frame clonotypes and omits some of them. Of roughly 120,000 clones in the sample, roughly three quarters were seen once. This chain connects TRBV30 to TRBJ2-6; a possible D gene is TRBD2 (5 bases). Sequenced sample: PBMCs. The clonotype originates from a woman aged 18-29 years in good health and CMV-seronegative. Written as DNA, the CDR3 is TGTGCCTGGAGTGCCCTGAGCCGAGGGCCCAACGTCCTGACTTTC. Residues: CAWSALSRGPNVLTF.